The 27 T cell receptor beta chains in this list originate from one sample, sequenced in a study of blood T cell repertoires in COVID-19. Assay: immunoSEQ multiplex PCR; the TCRdb copy retains only in-frame clones and omits some. Here the sample spans about 180,000 clones, 80% to 90% being singletons. Specimen: peripheral blood. The receptors were gathered from a man aged 55 to 70 with acute or convalescent COVID-19.

The V gene is TRBV2, the J gene TRBJ2-5; the D gene is possibly TRBD2 (6 bases). Trimming removed 5 bases at V and 3 bases at J, with 13 bases between. CDR3 size: 14 residues. The germline CDR1 and CDR2 sequences are SNHLY and FYNNEI. This chain's CDR3 is CASSREWGKETQYF. As DNA, the CDR3 is TGTGCCAGCAGTCGGGAGTGGGGAAAAGAGACCCAGTACTTC.

The rearrangement links TRBV2 to TRBJ2-2; a possible D gene is TRBD2 (5 bases). The germline gives CDR1 SNHLY, CDR2 FYNNEI. Trimming shortened V by 10 bases and J by 4 bases, and 16 bases separated the two germline ends. The CDR3 runs 14 residues. In DNA, the CDR3 is TGTGCCACCCGAGAGGGCGGGTCCACCGGGGAGCTGTTTTTT. As protein: CATREGGSTGELFF.

A single count supports this clone. The V gene is TRBV7-9, the J gene TRBJ1-1; 9 nucleotides agree with TRBD1. CDR3 length: 16 residues. J gave up 3 bases and V 6 bases, and 11 bases lay outside the gene matches. Per germline, CDR1 SEHNR and CDR2 FQNEAQ (reference sequence). The CDR3 region has the DNA TGTGCCAGCAGACAACGACAGGGGGTAAGGGACACTGAAGCTTTCTTT. Translating gives CASRQRQGVRDTEAFF.

V gene TRBV25-1 combines with J gene TRBJ2-1, with a tentative D call TRBD2 (5 bases). Between the trimmed V and J ends, which lost 3 bases and 5 bases, there was a span of 11 bases. Germline V gene sequence: CDR1 MGHDK, CDR2 SYGVNS. The CDR3 contains 14 residues. The CDR3 spells CASSEPGSHNEQFF. The CDR3, as DNA: TGTGCCAGCAGTGAGCCGGGGAGCCACAATGAGCAGTTCTTC.

The chain joins TRBV7-2 to TRBJ2-7, with D perhaps matching TRBD1 (6 bases). Germline assignment: CDR1 SGHTA and CDR2 FQGNSA. This CDR3 comprises 15 residues. The V and J ends lost 3 bases and 4 bases respectively, with 16 bases between them. The DNA for the CDR3 is TGTGCCAGCAGCTTCCCTGCCGCAGGGGATTACGAGCAGTACTTC. Protein sequence: CASSFPAAGDYEQYF.

The chain has TRBV2 and TRBJ2-7; 7 positions agree with TRBD2. After removal of 7 bases from V and 13 bases from J, the junction contained 7 bases not matched to a gene. The germline V gene encodes CDR1 SNHLY and CDR2 FYNNEI. The CDR3 extends over 10 amino acids. The CDR3 region is CASIGGRAYF. The CDR3, as DNA: TGTGCCAGCATCGGCGGGAGAGCCTACTTC.

The gene calls are TRBV24-1 and TRBJ1-5; unclear D gene. Per germline, CDR1 KGHDR and CDR2 SFDVKD. The CDR3 is 14 residues long. Trimming removed 2 bases at V and 0 bases at J, with 4 bases between. This CDR3 is CATSDYHSNQPQHF. The CDR3 bases are TGTGCCACCAGTGATTATCATAGCAATCAGCCCCAGCATTTT.

The chain joins TRBV6-5 to TRBJ1-6; possible D gene TRBD1, 5 bases. Germline CDR1 is MNHEY and CDR2 is SVGAGI. There are 15 residues in the CDR3. V was shortened by 2 bases and J by 9 bases, with 14 bases between the two germline ends. The CDR3: CASSYLDGHVSPLHF. The CDR3 DNA reads as TGTGCCAGCAGTTACCTCGACGGACACGTTTCACCCCTCCACTTT.

J is TRBJ1-4 and V is TRBV4-2, with 10 bases matching TRBD1. V was clipped by 4 bases and J by 8 bases; unmatched bases: 4. Germline V gives CDR1 LGHNA, CDR2 YNFKEQ. The CDR3 consists of 14 residues. CDR3 sequence reads: CASSRDRGEEKLFF. The DNA of the CDR3 is TGTGCCAGCAGCCGGGACAGGGGTGAGGAAAAACTGTTTTTT.

The chain employs TRBV12-5 and TRBJ2-5; TRBD2 aligns across 14 bases. Germline V gene lookup returns CDR1 LGHNT and CDR2 FRNRAP. This CDR3 comprises 13 residues. The V gene end was trimmed by 9 bases and the J gene end by 5 bases; junction bases not matched to a gene: 2. This chain's CDR3 is CASGTSGSETQYF. CDR3 nucleotide sequence: TGTGCTAGCGGGACTAGCGGGAGTGAGACCCAGTACTTC.

The V and J genes are TRBV19 and TRBJ1-5, with D possibly matching TRBD1 (6 bases). Trimming took 3 bases from V and 9 from J, leaving 15 bases between them. The CDR3 has 14 residues. Germline V gene sequence: CDR1 LNHDA, CDR2 SQIVND (reference sequence). As DNA, the CDR3 is TGTGCCAGTAGTATCAAAACAGGGCTATGGCCCCAGCATTTT. This sequence encodes CASSIKTGLWPQHF.

The CDR3 bases are TGTGCCAGCAGCCGGGGGTCGGCGGGAGGGGCAGATACGCAGTATTTT. Translated: CASSRGSAGGADTQYF. J is TRBJ2-3 and V is TRBV3-1 (or the pseudogene TRBV3-2); 9 bases map to TRBD2. Germline V gives CDR1 LGHDT, CDR2 YNNKEL (reference sequence). The CDR3 contains 16 residues. Germline trimming cut 4 bases from V and 4 bases from J; bases unmatched to any gene: 9.

The chain recombines TRBV27 with TRBJ2-1; a possible D gene is TRBD2 (7 bases). Trimming shortened V by 6 bases and J by 8 bases, and 23 bases separated the two germline ends. There are 16 residues in the CDR3. Germline loops: CDR1 MNHEY, CDR2 SMNVEV (reference sequence). CDR3 sequence reads: CASSPPVGGGHDEQFF. In nucleotides, the CDR3 is TGTGCCAGCAGCCCTCCCGTAGGGGGAGGGCACGATGAGCAGTTCTTC.

The V gene is TRBV19, the J gene TRBJ2-1, with 12 bases that match TRBD2. CDR1 LNHDA and CDR2 SQIVND come from the germline V gene (reference sequence). V trimming: 9 bases; J trimming: 7 bases; junction bases outside the gene matches: 7. CDR3 length: 14 amino acids. CDR3 residues: CASKLAGGENEQFF. As DNA, the CDR3 is TGTGCCAGCAAACTAGCGGGAGGTGAAAATGAGCAGTTCTTC.

The chain is built from TRBV7-8 and TRBJ2-1, with 7 bases aligning to TRBD2. V lost 11 bases and J lost 7; bases outside the gene matches: 11. Germline CDR1 and CDR2: SGHVS and FQNEAQ. CDR3 length equals 13 residues. CDR3 residues: CAGSRGSYNEQFF. The CDR3 nucleotides are TGTGCCGGCTCGCGCGGGAGCTATAATGAGCAGTTCTTC.

A word on this clone: Other DNA variants within this sample encode the same CDR3. CDR3 nucleotide sequence: TGTGCCAGCACGGGCTCTGGGGCCAACGTCCTGACTTTC. Residues: CASTGSGANVLTF. This chain joins TRBV6-5 and TRBJ2-6; the D is unclear. The CDR3 sequence is 13 residues long. V lost 7 bases, J lost 0 bases, and 4 bases lay in between. CDR1 is MNHEY and CDR2 is SVGAGI in the germline V gene.

This chain joins TRBV9 and TRBJ2-3; D may be TRBD2 (6 bases). With 2 bases removed from V and 2 bases from J, the gap between germline ends came to 15 bases. The CDR3 sequence is 16 residues long. The germline gives CDR1 SGDLS, CDR2 YYNGEE. In DNA, the CDR3 is TGTGCCAGCAGCGTCGGGACTTTACCCTTCACAGATACGCAGTATTTT. Residues: CASSVGTLPFTDTQYF.

This chain links TRBV5-1 with TRBJ2-3; D might be TRBD2 (6 bases). The V end lost 0 bases, the J end lost 3 bases, and 8 bases lay between the germline ends. Germline loops: CDR1 SGHRS, CDR2 YFSETQ. The CDR3 loop spans 14 amino acids. The CDR3 region is CASSLAGRTDTQYF. The CDR3 DNA is TGCGCCAGCAGCTTGGCAGGGAGGACAGATACGCAGTATTTT.

The V and J genes are TRBV5-1 and TRBJ2-7; TRBD2 agrees at 15 bases. CDR1 is SGHRS and CDR2 is YFSETQ in the germline V gene. The junction had 5 bases not matched to a gene; V was cut back by 3 bases and J by 4 bases. The CDR3 contains 16 residues. CDR3 loop: CASSSGTSGRSYEQYF. For the CDR3, the DNA is TGCGCCAGCAGCTCCGGGACTAGCGGGAGGTCTTACGAGCAGTACTTC.

This clone has ten or more counts. The chain is built from TRBV4-3 and TRBJ2-1; 11 bases line up with TRBD2. V was pared by 0 bases and J by 3 bases, with 7 bases of the junction left unmatched. This CDR3 has 18 residues. Looked up from germline, CDR1 is LGHNA and CDR2 is YSLEER. The CDR3 loop reads CASSQEFGTSGLYNEQFF. The CDR3 nucleotides read TGCGCCAGCAGCCAAGAGTTCGGGACTAGCGGACTCTACAATGAGCAGTTCTTC.

This sequence joins TRBV6-5 and TRBJ1-1; 9 bases align to TRBD1. The CDR3 totals 14 residues. V lost 5 bases to trimming and J lost 7 bases; unmatched junction nucleotides: 8. The germline gives CDR1 MNHEY, CDR2 SVGAGI. CDR3: CASSRTGEVSEAFF. The CDR3 coding sequence is TGTGCCAGCAGTCGGACAGGGGAGGTGAGTGAAGCTTTCTTT.

This chain joins TRBV10-3 and TRBJ2-5; the D gene is possibly TRBD1 (6 bases). Trimming removed 11 bases from V and 5 bases from J, with 18 bases in between. The germline V gene has CDR1 ENHRY and CDR2 SYGVKD. CDR3 length: 13 amino acids. The CDR3 nucleotides read TGTGCCCTGGCCAAGGACAGCGACGAGACCCAGTACTTC. Translated: CALAKDSDETQYF.

V is TRBV30 and J is TRBJ1-2; 7 bases agree with TRBD1. With V trimmed by 3 bases and J by 1 base, 2 bases remained unmatched. The CDR3 runs to 13 residues. The germline CDR1 and CDR2 sequences are GTSNPN and SVGIG (reference sequence). The CDR3 protein is CAWSRDSNYGYTF. The CDR3 region has the DNA TGTGCCTGGAGCCGGGACAGTAACTATGGCTACACCTTC.

This clone has a single count. V gene TRBV11-2 combines with J gene TRBJ1-3; no firm D call. V lost 5 bases to trimming and J lost 10 bases, with 24 bases between them. Germline V CDR1 and CDR2: SGHAT, FQNNGV. This CDR3 has 16 residues. The CDR3 loop reads CASSLGRSLNRETIYF. The CDR3 bases are TGTGCCAGCAGCCTAGGCCGATCGTTAAACAGAGAAACCATATATTTT.

In this sample, this clone turned up once. The J gene is TRBJ2-7, the V gene TRBV4-2; TRBD2 matches 7 bases. Germline V gene sequence: CDR1 LGHNA, CDR2 YNFKEQ. The CDR3 totals 13 residues. V was clipped by 5 bases and J by 3 bases; unmatched bases: 4. CDR3 DNA: TGTGCCAGCAGCGGGGGGGTCGGCTACGAGCAGTACTTC. It codes for CASSGGVGYEQYF.

The chain carries TRBV7-2 and TRBJ2-1; possible D gene TRBD1, 6 bases. The CDR3 consists of 16 residues. CDR1 is SGHTA and CDR2 is FQGNSA in the germline V gene. V was clipped by 2 bases and J by 4 bases, with 15 bases between them. The CDR3 loop is CASSLYGQGRYNEQFF. The CDR3 bases are TGTGCCAGCAGCTTATATGGGCAGGGGAGATACAATGAGCAGTTCTTC.

This clone appeared a single time. This sequence joins TRBV4-2 and TRBJ1-1; 8 positions match TRBD1. The CDR3 runs 16 residues. Germline loops: CDR1 LGHNA, CDR2 YNFKEQ. The junction had 7 bases not matched to a gene; V was cut back by 4 bases and J by 0 bases. As DNA, the CDR3 is TGTGCCAGCAGCCTCCGGGCAGGGGGCGTGAACACTGAAGCTTTCTTT. Its protein is CASSLRAGGVNTEAFF.